This T cell receptor beta chain was sequenced for a study of PD-1 blockade in mismatch repair-deficient tumors. Study overall: All were previously treated, progressing patients with around eleven mismatch repair-deficient cancer types.

The assay was immunoSEQ multiplex PCR, and TCRdb's table has in-frame clones only and misses some. The table lists some 120,000 clones, roughly 90% of them singletons. The CDR3 loop spans 13 amino acids. V lost 8 bases and J lost 1, with 15 bases in between. Germline CDR1 is GTSNPN and CDR2 is SVGIG (reference sequence). Study-wide results and caveats: Rapid post-treatment expansion, then contraction, generally preceding radiologic response, marked tumor-resident clones.

Details on this clone: The target antigen is unknown.

TCR sequencing covered a few patients who responded to pembrolizumab. The starting material was peripheral blood, obtained almost 74 weeks after starting pembrolizumab. The clonotype originates from an adult with mismatch repair-deficient cancer. The chain combines TRBV30 with TRBJ2-7, with TRBD1 as a possible D gene (7 bases). The CDR3 loop reads CAVPGDSSYEQYF. The DNA of the CDR3 is TGTGCCGTGCCGGGGGACAGTTCCTACGAGCAGTACTTC.